This T cell receptor beta chain is from a study of shared clonotypes between healthy human individuals. Study as a whole: Donors had three CD4 naive, three CD4 memory, two CD8 naive and one CD8 memory plate apiece. Overall study results and limits: Blood was the only sampled material, and tissue repertoires likely differ.

Concerning this clone: The target antigen is unknown.

Researchers ran the assay at a deep level. Here immunoSEQ multiplex PCR was the method, and the copy in TCRdb shows in-frame clones only, minus some. The table records approximately 2.3 million clones, over 90% of them present only once. CDR3 length: 17 residues. The germline V gene encodes CDR1 MNHEY and CDR2 SMNVEV (reference sequence). The ends were cut back, 1 base at V and 3 bases at J, with 16 bases in the middle. The sample consisted of naive CD4+ T cells from PBMCs. Subset: CD45RA+ positively selected. The source is a man between 18 and 29 years old in good health. Some clones in this sample may be carry-over from other donors' samples. This sequence joins TRBV27 and TRBJ2-1; no definite D call. The CDR3 sequence is CASSLWPGAPGYNEQFF. The CDR3 nucleotides are TGTGCCAGCAGTTTATGGCCAGGAGCCCCGGGCTACAATGAGCAGTTCTTC.